The entry below describes one TCR beta chain. This clonotype was seen at least ten times. Its binding antigen is unknown. The input lacks base qualities; no much larger clone sits a single base away. The time point label, as the study defines it: patch test 2, 6 weeks after DPC sensitization. The treatment or condition label corresponds to: therapeutic diphenylcyclopropenone sensitization with weekly scalp DPC. Blood at each patch-test visit was drawn before the patch test was applied. To be eligible, patients had to be aged 18 to 70, diagnosed with alopecia and judged suitable for DPC therapy, while pregnant patients were excluded. Total RNA was extracted from unfractionated whole blood that had been collected in Tempus Blood RNA tubes. These data come from a study of human T cells and chemical hapten exposure (dated by TCRdb to about 2021). A note on the overall study: For sensitization, 2% DPC in acetone was applied to an approximately 2 cm by approximately 2 cm area of upper inner arm skin. Alopecia areata with under or over 50% scalp involvement, alopecia totalis and alopecia universalis were represented in the patient cohort, which was mostly female. Libraries were pooled for sequencing, and per-sample TCR yields varied mainly because of small differences in library volumes within the pool. Throughout the study period of around 24 weeks, patients also received therapeutic DPC doses to the scalp every week. Patch testing was performed on the upper back with Finn chambers containing 0.01% DPC, and the patch tests were scored after 6 days according to International Contact Dermatitis Research Group standards. This study followed changes in the peripheral blood TCR repertoire in vivo during primary and secondary sensitization of alopecia patients to the hapten diphenylcyclopropenone (DPC). Blood samples were taken from patients before sensitization (week 0) and then at 2, 6 and about 24 weeks after DPC sensitization. Roughly 30 alopecia patients provided blood for TCR sequencing at one to four time points (pre-sensitization, 2, 6 and 24 weeks). Results the study describes overall, beyond this receptor: A positive correlation was found between the number of PT1 expanded TCRs and patch test score, with significance reached at thresholds 8, 16 and 32 but not 4. DPC sensitization did not change how many TCRs were above 1 in 1000 frequency, and no evidence was found of alterations in global repertoire structure. Because all patients had alopecia, a presumed autoimmune disease, the immune response of the patients might differ from that of healthy individuals. After repeated subsampling, the strength of the expansion versus patch-test correlation and the threshold at which it became significant changed. Compared with pre-sensitization or healthy control sets, expanded TCRs formed significantly more large CDR3 similarity clusters, which is consistent with antigen-driven responses.

V sheds 6 bases and J sheds 8 bases, leaving 13 bases between their ends. The germline V gene encodes CDR1 MNHNS and CDR2 SASEGT. Reading from cysteine to phenylalanine, the CDR3 counts 12 amino acids. CDR3 DNA only is kept here, 36 bases in frame from base 1. Libraries were built with RACE. The instrument given in TCRdb is NextSeq 500. During library preparation, unique molecular identifiers were attached to individual cDNA molecules so that TCRs could be counted quantitatively and reproducibly. For every blood RNA sample, sequencing covered both the TCR alpha and TCR beta chains. Per the authors' processing: A median of roughly 99,000 TCRs per sample was observed, with a range of about 23,224 to 750,000. The Decombinator software suite was used to annotate V, J and CDR3 in the TCR reads. Every sample was subsampled to the same number of TCRs (28,000) for the PS versus PT1 abundance plots. TCRs were defined as expanded if absent before sensitization and observed at least eight times at the 2-week time point. Using fastp trimming at Q25 and MiXCR clonotype assembly, TCRdb reanalyzed the public sequencing data and kept in-frame beta chains. Under each unique CDR3 protein, matching rows form one entry showing the most common genes and DNA. The authors' filters were not applied to this entry. This sample is represented by 80,000 to 95,000 distinct CDR3 sequences; 9.5% to 12% of them were singletons. The biggest ten clones account for less than 2.5% of the sample.

Specimen: whole blood, collected in connection with sensitization to the hapten diphenylcyclopropenone (DPC). The chain uses TRBV6-1 and TRBJ1-1; the D gene lacks a confident call. The sequence came from a middle-aged man with alopecia areata. Some clones in this sample may be carry-over from other donors' samples. The CDR3 in this case is CASREGSTEAFF. The bases are TGTGCCAGCAGAGAGGGCTCGACGGAAGCTTTCTTT.